This T cell receptor (beta chain) was sequenced in a study of Ad26.COV2.S vaccination and SARS-CoV-2 variants. The study, taken as a whole, reports: Similar non-spike TCR breadth was observed in recipients of vaccine and of placebo.

Method: immunoSEQ multiplex PCR; TCRdb's copy keeps in-frame clones and lacks some. The data hold 300,000 to 450,000 clones, with 92% observed a single time. This clone has a single count. Antigen specificity is unknown. V shed 8 bases and J shed 0 bases, with 13 bases lying between them. CDR1 and CDR2 (germline): KGHSH, LQKENI. This CDR3 spans 15 amino acids. This receptor was taken from a human donor who had recovered from COVID-19. The rearrangement joins TRBV18 to TRBJ2-2; D call uncertain. This sample comprised peripheral blood, obtained after recovery from COVID-19. CDR3 amino acids: CASTNPGPNTGELFF. The CDR3 region has the DNA TGTGCCAGCACCAACCCCGGTCCGAACACCGGGGAGCTGTTTTTT. Together with reference TRBV18 and TRBJ2-2, the CDR3 gives the full variable domain: NAGVMQNPRHLVRRRGQEARLRCSPMKGHSHVYWYRQLPEEGLKFMVYLQKENIIDESGMPKERFSAEFPKEGPSILRIQQVVRGDSAAYFCASTNPGPNTGELFFGEGSRLTVL.